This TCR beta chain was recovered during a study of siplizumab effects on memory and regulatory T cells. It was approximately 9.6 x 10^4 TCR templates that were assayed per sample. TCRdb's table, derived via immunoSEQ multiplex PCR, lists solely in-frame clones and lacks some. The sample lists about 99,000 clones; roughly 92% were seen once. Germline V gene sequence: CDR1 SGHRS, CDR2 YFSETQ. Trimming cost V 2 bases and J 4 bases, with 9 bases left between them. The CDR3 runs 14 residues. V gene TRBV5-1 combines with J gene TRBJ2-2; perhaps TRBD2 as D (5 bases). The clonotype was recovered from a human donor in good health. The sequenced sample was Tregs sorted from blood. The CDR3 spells CASSFLRGTGELFF. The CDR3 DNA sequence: TGCGCCAGCAGCTTCCTTCGGGGCACCGGGGAGCTGTTTTTT.